The 31 T cell receptor beta chains below all came from one sample that was sequenced in a study of immune evolution from preneoplasia to lung adenocarcinoma. Sequencing was performed with immunoSEQ multiplex PCR; in TCRdb, only in-frame clones are kept and a portion is missing. The data hold approximately 4,900 clones, with about 80% observed a single time. Sequenced sample: FFPE minimally invasive lung adenocarcinoma tissue. These receptors all come from a person aged 65 to 85 with lung adenocarcinoma.

The CDR3: CASRPIYEPANTGELFF. The CDR3 region has the DNA TGTGCCAGTAGACCGATTTATGAGCCTGCAAACACCGGGGAGCTGTTTTTT. The chain uses TRBV19 and TRBJ2-2, with D unresolved. This CDR3 has 17 amino acids. The germline V gene encodes CDR1 LNHDA and CDR2 SQIVND (reference sequence). V lost 6 bases, J lost 2 bases, and 19 bases lay in between.

This clone was seen a few times. The chain has TRBV5-6 and TRBJ1-1; tentatively, D is TRBD1 (5 bases). Germline-derived CDR1 and CDR2 are SGHDT and YYEEEE. This CDR3 has 16 amino acids. V lost 2 bases, J lost 1 base, and 15 bases lay in between. CDR3 nucleotide sequence: TGTGCCAGCAGCTTATTTCTCTCAGGGAGGAACACTGAAGCTTTCTTT. This encodes CASSLFLSGRNTEAFF.

This clone appeared a few times. The chain recombines TRBV2 with TRBJ1-5, with 8 bases aligning to TRBD1. J was trimmed by 7 bases and V by 6 bases; bases with no gene match: 11. This CDR3 has 15 residues. From germline, CDR1 is SNHLY and CDR2 FYNNEI. The CDR3 bases are TGTGCCAGCAGCTCGGACAGGGCGGAAGACCAGCCCCAGCATTTT. Translation gives CASSSDRAEDQPQHF.

The chain uses TRBV5-1 and TRBJ2-7; 7 nucleotides agree with TRBD2. This CDR3 has 13 residues. Germline CDR1 is SGHRS and CDR2 is YFSETQ. V was pared by 3 bases and J by 1 base, with 1 base of the junction left unmatched. The CDR3 DNA sequence: TGCGCCAGCAGCTCGGGACTATCCTACGAGCAGTACTTC. Its protein product is CASSSGLSYEQYF.

This clone was detected only a few times. This sequence joins TRBV10-1 and TRBJ2-1; 8 bases match TRBD2. The V gene's germline CDR1 is WNHNN and CDR2 SYGVQD (reference sequence). Germline trimming cut 10 bases from V and 5 bases from J; bases unmatched to any gene: 7. There are 13 residues in the CDR3. This CDR3 reads CATSSSGDNEQFF. The CDR3 bases are TGCGCCACCTCGAGTAGCGGGGACAATGAGCAGTTCTTC.

The chain links TRBV7-2 to TRBJ2-1; 8 nucleotides align to TRBD1. The CDR3 covers 12 residues. Trimming took 5 bases from V and 15 from J; bases not matched to a gene: 9. In germline, CDR1 is SGHTA, CDR2 FQGNSA. The CDR3, as DNA: TGTGCCAGCAGCCGACAGGGGTTCGATTGGTTCTTC. This gives the protein CASSRQGFDWFF.

This clone was seen only once. The chain carries TRBV11-3 and TRBJ2-6, with unresolved D. The CDR3 consists of 15 residues. Germline-derived CDR1 and CDR2 are SGHNT and YENEEA. Trimming stripped 5 bases from V and 0 bases from J, with 8 bases between. The CDR3 is CASSMALSGANVLTF. In nucleotides, the CDR3 is TGTGCCAGCAGCATGGCCCTCTCTGGGGCCAACGTCCTGACTTTC.

The J gene is TRBJ2-1, the V gene TRBV9; TRBD1 might be the D (5 bases). CDR3 length: 16 amino acids. CDR1 and CDR2 (germline): SGDLS, YYNGEE. Trimming removed 4 bases from V and 1 base from J, with 15 bases in between. CDR3 sequence: CASSPPLRGSYNEQFF. The CDR3 region has the DNA TGTGCCAGCAGCCCTCCGCTAAGGGGTTCCTACAATGAGCAGTTCTTC.

The rearrangement joins TRBV6-6 to TRBJ1-3; D unresolved. CDR3 length equals 14 residues. V lost 6 bases and J 4 bases, leaving 13 bases between the germline ends. Germline V CDR1 and CDR2: MNHNY, SVGAGI (reference sequence). The CDR3 here is CASRADLGGNTIYF. CDR3 nucleotides: TGTGCCAGCAGAGCCGATTTGGGAGGAAACACCATATATTTT.

The chain links TRBV7-6 to TRBJ2-2; 9 nucleotides agree with TRBD2. The CDR3 loop spans 17 amino acids. V lost 5 bases and J lost 2; bases outside the gene matches: 9. Looked up from germline, CDR1 is SGHVS and CDR2 is FNYEAQ. Here the CDR3 reads CASSPGGGGANTGELFF. CDR3 bases: TGTGCCAGCAGCCCGGGAGGCGGGGGGGCCAACACCGGGGAGCTGTTTTTT.

This clone has a handful of counts. The genes are TRBV6-6 and TRBJ1-6; D possibly corresponds to TRBD1 (6 bases). The V and J ends lost 0 bases and 6 bases respectively, with 9 bases between them. This CDR3 region has 15 residues. Germline values: CDR1 MNHNY, CDR2 SVGAGI (reference sequence). CDR3 DNA sequence: TGTGCCAGCAGTTACTCGCAGGGGACTAATTCACCCCTCCACTTT. This encodes CASSYSQGTNSPLHF.

As DNA, the CDR3 is TGTGCCAGCAGCTACGGCAGGGGGGTGGGAAATGAGCAGTTCTTC. As protein: CASSYGRGVGNEQFF. The gene calls are TRBV7-8 and TRBJ2-1; D possibly corresponds to TRBD1 (7 bases). Trimming removed 4 bases from V and 7 bases from J, with 17 bases in between. The CDR3 contains 15 residues. Germline-derived CDR1 and CDR2 are SGHVS and FQNEAQ.

The table lists this clone with a count of one. This sequence joins TRBV29-1 and TRBJ1-2, with TRBD1 as a possible D gene (5 bases). CDR1 SQVTM and CDR2 ANQGSEA come from the germline V gene. CDR3 length: 12 amino acids. V gave up 3 bases and J gave up 8 bases, with 13 bases separating them. CDR3 protein: CSVEDKGRGYTF. The CDR3 bases are TGCAGCGTTGAGGACAAGGGCCGGGGCTACACCTTC.

This clone turned up a few times. The rearrangement links TRBV9 to TRBJ1-2; no clear D gene. The V gene lost 3 bases and the J gene lost 7 bases, with 16 bases spanning the gap. The CDR3 consists of 14 residues. Germline assignment: CDR1 SGDLS and CDR2 YYNGEE. The CDR3 nucleotides are TGTGCCAGCAGCGGTTGGGGTGGCATCGGTGGCTACACCTTC. As protein: CASSGWGGIGGYTF.

The chain is built from TRBV11-1 and TRBJ2-1; 9 bases align to TRBD2. The V gene's germline CDR1 is SGHAT and CDR2 FQDESV (reference sequence). This CDR3 has 16 residues. Trimming at V came to 0 bases and at J to 6 bases, leaving 6 bases not matched to a gene. CDR3 protein: CASSLAAAGGLNEQFF. CDR3 bases: TGTGCCAGCAGCTTAGCGGCTGCGGGAGGGCTCAATGAGCAGTTCTTC.

The rearrangement joins TRBV5-4 to TRBJ1-1; a possible D gene is TRBD1 (5 bases). V gave up 5 bases and J gave up 1 base, with 21 bases separating them. The CDR3 extends over 17 amino acids. CDR1 and CDR2 (germline): SGHNT, YYREEE (reference sequence). The CDR3 nucleotides read TGTGCCAGCAGGGGGGGGAAGAGCGGGGTTGAGAACACTGAAGCTTTCTTT. Its protein product is CASRGGKSGVENTEAFF. Together with reference TRBV5-4 and TRBJ1-1, the CDR3 gives the full variable domain: ETGVTQSPTHLIKTRGQQVTLRCSSQSGHNTVSWYQQALGQGPQFIFQYYREEENGRGNFPPRFSGLQFPNYSSELNVNALELDDSALYLCASRGGKSGVENTEAFFGQGTRLTVV.

This clone was picked up a small number of times. This rearrangement joins TRBV7-9 to TRBJ2-7; D may be TRBD1 (6 bases). This CDR3 has 14 residues. The V end was cut by 5 bases, the J end by 3 bases, with 14 bases between. Looked up from germline, CDR1 is SEHNR and CDR2 is FQNEAQ (reference sequence). The CDR3 DNA reads TGTGCCAGCAGCGATTCCGGGACATTCTACGAGCAGTACTTC. Protein product: CASSDSGTFYEQYF.

The V call is TRBV19, the J call TRBJ2-7; 12 bases fit TRBD1. Trimming cost V 5 bases and J 6 bases; bases outside gene matches: 5. Germline V lookup: CDR1 LNHDA, CDR2 SQIVND (reference sequence). The CDR3 runs 14 residues. The CDR3 protein is CASSVGTGGLEQYF. The CDR3 DNA is TGTGCCAGTAGTGTCGGGACAGGGGGCCTCGAGCAGTACTTC.

The V call is TRBV27, the J call TRBJ2-7; D may be TRBD1 or TRBD2 (7 bases each). Germline CDR1 reads MNHEY; CDR2 reads SMNVEV (reference sequence). This CDR3 contains 13 residues. Trimming pared 6 bases from V and 1 base from J, leaving 10 bases between. CDR3 bases: TGTGCCAGCAGCAGGGGGGGGTCCTACGAGCAGTACTTC. Residues: CASSRGGSYEQYF.

The rearrangement joins TRBV29-1 to TRBJ2-2, with a weak D call TRBD1 (6 bases). This CDR3 comprises 14 residues. Germline CDR1 is SQVTM and CDR2 is ANQGSEA. The V end lost 4 bases, the J end lost 5 bases, and 14 bases lay between the germline ends. The CDR3 region has the DNA TGCAGCGTTGGTGGGCAGGGGAAAACCGGGGAGCTGTTTTTT. Its translation is CSVGGQGKTGELFF.

This clone came up once. The chain recombines TRBV21-1 with TRBJ2-7; the table names TRBD2, a call not compared with the DNA. TRBV21-1 is labeled a pseudogene. The CDR3 has 16 residues. DNA for the CDR3: TGTGCCAGCATCGGAGTACTAGCCTATCGATCCTACGAGCATTACTTC. Its translation is CASIGVLAYRSYEHYF.

The rearrangement uses TRBV29-1 and TRBJ2-1, with 9 bases that match TRBD1. The length of the CDR3 is 14 residues. Trimming cost V 4 bases and J 6 bases; bases outside gene matches: 7. Germline lookup yields CDR1 SQVTM and CDR2 ANQGSEA. The CDR3 DNA is TGCAGCGTTGGGTGGACAGGGGTTGCCAATGAGCAGTTCTTC. It specifies CSVGWTGVANEQFF.

This clone was seen once. V is TRBV28 and J is TRBJ2-4; 8 nucleotides match TRBD2. Trimming took 6 bases from V and 0 from J; bases not matched to a gene: 10. Germline V lookup: CDR1 MDHEN, CDR2 SYDVKM. CDR3 length: 17 amino acids. CDR3 nucleotides: TGTGCCAGCAGCCTAAGCGGGGGCCATATAGCCAAAAACATTCAGTACTTC. The encoded protein is CASSLSGGHIAKNIQYF.

This clone was counted once. The chain links TRBV5-6 to TRBJ2-6; D is uncertain. Trimming removed 4 bases from V and 0 bases from J, with 5 bases in between. The CDR3 contains 14 residues. The germline CDR1 and CDR2 sequences are SGHDT and YYEEEE. The CDR3 DNA sequence: TGTGCCAGCAGCGTCTCCTCTGGGGCCAACGTCCTGACTTTC. Translated, it gives CASSVSSGANVLTF. Using reference TRBV5-6 and TRBJ2-6 for the parts outside the CDR3, the full variable domain is DAGVTQSPTHLIKTRGQQVTLRCSPKSGHDTVSWYQQALGQGPQFIFQYYEEEERQRGNFPDRFSGHQFPNYSSELNVNALLLGDSALYLCASSVSSGANVLTFGAGSRLTVL.

V is TRBV5-1 and J is TRBJ2-3; TRBD1 matches at 9 bases. The trim removed 0 bases at V and 7 bases at J, leaving 3 bases unmatched. This CDR3 is built from 14 residues. Per the germline V gene, CDR1 is SGHRS and CDR2 is YFSETQ. The CDR3 loop is CASSLETGGYTQYF. CDR3 nucleotide sequence: TGCGCCAGCAGCTTGGAGACAGGGGGATATACGCAGTATTTT. Looking up the rest from reference TRBV5-1 and TRBJ2-3 gives the full variable domain: KAGVTQTPRYLIKTRGQQVTLSCSPISGHRSVSWYQQTPGQGLQFLFEYFSETQRNKGNFPGRFSGRQFSNSRSEMNVSTLELGDSALYLCASSLETGGYTQYFGPGTRLTVL.

By share of the sample, this clone is large (0.1 to 1%). This chain joins TRBV7-2 and TRBJ2-5, with D perhaps TRBD1 (6 bases). V was pared by 5 bases and J by 5 bases, with 9 bases between. Germline values: CDR1 SGHTA, CDR2 FQGNSA. This CDR3 contains 12 residues. The CDR3 region is CASSTTGETQYF. The CDR3, as DNA: TGTGCCAGCAGCACGACAGGCGAGACCCAGTACTTC.

The chain combines TRBV4-3 with TRBJ1-5; D remains ambiguous. Trimming shortened V by 1 base and J by 7 bases, and 8 bases separated the two germline ends. The germline V gene encodes CDR1 LGHNA and CDR2 YSLEER. The CDR3 covers 13 residues. DNA for the CDR3: TGCGCCAGCAGCCAAGTGGTGAGCCAGCCCCAGCATTTT. It translates to CASSQVVSQPQHF.

The chain combines TRBV6-1 with TRBJ2-2; 9 nucleotides match TRBD2. The ends lost 6 bases at V and 5 bases at J; junction bases unmatched: 7. Looked up from germline, CDR1 is MNHNS and CDR2 is SASEGT. The CDR3 loop spans 15 amino acids. The CDR3 coding sequence is TGTGCCAGCAGACAATTAGCGGGAGAGACCGGGGAGCTGTTTTTT. Translation: CASRQLAGETGELFF.

The chain employs TRBV4-3 and TRBJ2-3; D is unclear. CDR1 and CDR2 (germline): LGHNA, YSLEER. This CDR3 has 16 residues. The V end was cut by 0 bases, the J end by 4 bases, with 14 bases between. The CDR3 nucleotides are TGCGCCAGCAGCCAAGATCAGCGCCACCCCCCAGATACGCAGTATTTT. This translates into CASSQDQRHPPDTQYF.

This clone appeared a few times. The rearrangement joins TRBV18 to TRBJ2-7; 7 bases agree with TRBD2. The CDR3 sequence is 15 residues long. The germline CDR1 and CDR2 sequences are KGHSH and LQKENI. Trimming removed 3 bases from V and 6 bases from J; junction bases left unmatched: 11. The CDR3 nucleotides read TGTGCCAGCTCACCTTTGGATGCGGGGGAAGGCGAGCAGTACTTC. Translating gives CASSPLDAGEGEQYF.

The chain links TRBV6-1 to TRBJ2-1, with TRBD2 matching over 12 bases. The V gene's germline CDR1 is MNHNS and CDR2 SASEGT. The ends lost 7 bases at V and 6 bases at J; junction bases unmatched: 7. CDR3 length: 15 amino acids. CDR3 loop: CASIGTSGGRNEQFF. CDR3 nucleotide sequence: TGTGCCAGCATCGGAACTAGCGGGGGGCGCAATGAGCAGTTCTTC.